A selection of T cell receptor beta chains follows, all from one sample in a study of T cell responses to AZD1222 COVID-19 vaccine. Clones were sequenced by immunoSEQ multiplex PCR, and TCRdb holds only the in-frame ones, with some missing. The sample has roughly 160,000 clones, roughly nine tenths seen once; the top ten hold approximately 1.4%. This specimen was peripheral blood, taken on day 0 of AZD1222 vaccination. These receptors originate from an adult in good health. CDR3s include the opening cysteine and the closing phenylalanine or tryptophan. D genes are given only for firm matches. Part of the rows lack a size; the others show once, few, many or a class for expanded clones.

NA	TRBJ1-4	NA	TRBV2	CASKGGRVNEKLFF	TGTGCCAGCAAAGGAGGGCGGGTTAATGAAAAACTGTTTTTT
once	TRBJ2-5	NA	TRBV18	CASSRLQETQYF	TGTGCCAGCTCACGCCTGCAAGAGACCCAGTACTTC
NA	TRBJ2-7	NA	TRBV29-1	CSVRLDHRTYEQYF	TGCAGCGTCAGGTTGGACCATCGGACCTACGAGCAGTACTTC
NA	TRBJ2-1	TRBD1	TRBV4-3	CASSPDRELYNEQFF	TGCGCCAGCAGCCCGGACAGGGAATTATACAATGAGCAGTTCTTC
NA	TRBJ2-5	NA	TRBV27	CASSLGETQYF	TGTGCCAGCAGTTTAGGGGAGACCCAGTACTTC
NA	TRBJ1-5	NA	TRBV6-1	CASSEAVGPGVNQPQHF	TGTGCCAGCAGTGAAGCGGTGGGGCCGGGTGTAAATCAGCCCCAGCATTTT
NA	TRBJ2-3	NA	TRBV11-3	CASSESGSSTDTQYF	TGTGCCAGCAGCGAAAGCGGGTCTAGCACAGATACGCAGTATTTT
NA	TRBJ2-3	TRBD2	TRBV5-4	CAARPAGGTDTQYF	TGTGCCGCCAGACCAGCGGGGGGCACAGATACGCAGTATTTT
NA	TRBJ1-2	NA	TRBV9	CASSVSGTPNFYDGYTF	TGTGCCAGCAGCGTCTCCGGGACCCCTAACTTCTATGATGGCTACACCTTC
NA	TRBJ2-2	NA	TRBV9	CASSARGWVLDTGELFF	TGTGCCAGCAGCGCCCGAGGATGGGTTCTTGACACCGGGGAGCTGTTTTTT
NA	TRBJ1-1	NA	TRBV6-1	CASSEGVWGAHGEAFF	TGTGCCAGCAGTGAAGGAGTGTGGGGGGCGCATGGTGAAGCTTTCTTT
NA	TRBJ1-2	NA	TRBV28	CASSPDLGREGYTF	TGTGCCAGCAGTCCAGACCTGGGCCGTGAGGGCTACACCTTC
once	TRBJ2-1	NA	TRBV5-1	CASSLVDSYNEQFF	TGCGCCAGCAGCTTAGTGGACAGTTACAATGAGCAGTTCTTC
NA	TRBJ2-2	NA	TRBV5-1	CASSLVTGSNTGELFF	TGCGCCAGCAGCTTGGTGACGGGGTCAAACACCGGGGAGCTGTTTTTT
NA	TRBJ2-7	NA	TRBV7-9	CASSLSWADSYEQYF	TGTGCCAGCAGCTTATCGTGGGCGGATTCCTACGAGCAGTACTTC
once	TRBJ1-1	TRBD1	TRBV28	CAIDHRGNTEAFF	TGTGCCATCGATCACAGGGGGAACACTGAAGCTTTCTTT
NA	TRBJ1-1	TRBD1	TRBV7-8	CASSRGGFTEAFF	TGTGCCAGCAGTCGAGGGGGCTTCACTGAAGCTTTCTTT
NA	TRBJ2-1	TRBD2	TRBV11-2	CASSLEGGLAGRKNEQFF	TGTGCCAGCAGCTTAGAGGGGGGACTAGCGGGCAGGAAGAATGAGCAGTTCTTC
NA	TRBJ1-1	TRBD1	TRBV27	CASSFRTGSTEAFF	TGTGCCAGCAGTTTCCGGACAGGGAGTACTGAAGCTTTCTTT
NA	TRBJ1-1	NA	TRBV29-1	CSVSLVANTEAFF	TGCAGCGTTTCCCTAGTCGCAAACACTGAAGCTTTCTTT
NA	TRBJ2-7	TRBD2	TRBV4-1	CASSPRLAGVSYEQYF	TGCGCCAGCAGCCCACGACTAGCGGGGGTATCCTACGAGCAGTACTTC
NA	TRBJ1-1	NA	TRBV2	CASATGLRMNTEAFF	TGTGCCAGCGCAACAGGCTTAAGAATGAACACTGAAGCTTTCTTT
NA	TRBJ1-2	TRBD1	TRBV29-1	CSGGQGREGYTF	TGCAGCGGGGGACAGGGGAGAGAAGGCTACACCTTC
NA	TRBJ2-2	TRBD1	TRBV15	CATSRGDSNTGELFF	TGTGCCACCAGCAGAGGGGACAGTAACACCGGGGAGCTGTTTTTT
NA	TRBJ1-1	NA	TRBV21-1	CASSKPGQNTEAFF	TGTGCCAGCAGCAAGCCGGGACAGAACACTGAAGCTTTCTTT
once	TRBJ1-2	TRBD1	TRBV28	CASRRDRVYGYTF	TGTGCCAGCAGACGGGACAGGGTCTATGGCTACACCTTC
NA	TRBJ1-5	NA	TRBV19	CASSIKGHLRNQPQHF	TGTGCCAGTAGTATTAAGGGACACCTAAGGAATCAGCCCCAGCATTTT
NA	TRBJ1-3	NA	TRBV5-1	CASRQTGSGNTIYF	TGCGCCAGCAGACAGACAGGTTCTGGAAACACCATATATTTT